This T cell receptor beta chain stems from a study of graft-versus-host responses after intestinal transplantation. About the study: For approximately three years after anti-thymocyte globulin induction, all recipients took tacrolimus and steroids. Study findings and constraints: Circulating GvH clones peaking coincided with falling HvG clones soon after transplant. The marrow of recipients harbored GvH clones, and ileum or blood showed some of them first. Elevated graft-versus-host to host-versus-graft clonal ratios in allografts were recorded for patients with graft-donor T cell macrochimerism.

Comments on this clone: Antigen specificity is unknown.

Measured with immunoSEQ multiplex PCR; TCRdb has only the in-frame clones, and not every one. The data show more than 70,000 clones, around 80% seen once. Sequencing was performed on unstimulated CD4+ T cells sorted from spleen or lymph node cells, taken before intestinal transplant. The receptor was derived from a human donor who received an intestinal transplant.

CDR3 sequence reads: CASSPAGYGYTF. CDR3 sequence (DNA): TGTGCCAGCAGCCCCGCCGGGTATGGCTACACCTTC. The chain joins TRBV7-2 to TRBJ1-2; D is unresolved. Trimming took off 5 bases at V and 5 bases at J, with 9 bases between the two ends. The germline V gene has CDR1 SGHTA and CDR2 FQGNSA. This CDR3 spans 12 amino acids.